The 15 T cell receptor beta chains listed next were all sequenced from one sample in a study of blood T cell repertoires in COVID-19. Produced via immunoSEQ multiplex PCR; TCRdb's table is partial and in-frame only. This sample has fewer than 400,000 clones, with about 90% found just once. Sequences were obtained from peripheral blood. The receptors stem from a woman in her twenties or thirties with COVID-19, enrolled during active disease.

As DNA, the CDR3 is TGCGCCAGCAGCTTGGAGGGGACACCTAACACTGAAGCTTTCTTT. This sequence encodes CASSLEGTPNTEAFF. The rearrangement uses TRBV5-1 and TRBJ1-1; the D gene is possibly TRBD1 (6 bases). Trimming stripped 0 bases from V and 2 bases from J, with 11 bases between. Germline V gene sequence: CDR1 SGHRS, CDR2 YFSETQ. CDR3 length: 15 residues.

The V gene is TRBV3-1 (or the pseudogene TRBV3-2), the J gene TRBJ2-6, with no clear D. V lost 8 bases and J lost 0, with 5 bases in between. CDR1 and CDR2 (germline): LGHDT, YNNKEL (reference sequence). The CDR3 is 13 amino acids. Here the CDR3 reads CASADSGANVLTF. As DNA, the CDR3 is TGTGCCAGCGCGGACTCTGGGGCCAACGTCCTGACTTTC.

The V gene is TRBV28, the J gene TRBJ1-5, with D tentatively TRBD1 (5 bases). The CDR3 length is 11 residues. Germline CDR1 reads MDHEN; CDR2 reads SYDVKM. V shed 2 bases and J shed 12 bases, with 8 bases lying between them. CDR3 coding DNA: TGTGCCAGCAGTTTAGAACAGGACCAGCATTTT. This sequence encodes CASSLEQDQHF.

The chain joins TRBV7-7 to TRBJ2-1; tentative D call: TRBD2 (6 bases). This CDR3 is built from 17 residues. V gave up 5 bases and J gave up 0 bases, with 17 bases separating them. Germline values: CDR1 SSHAT, CDR2 FNYEAQ (reference sequence). CDR3 nucleotide sequence: TGTGCCAGCAGCCTCCTGTCCCCCGGGAGCTCCTACAATGAGCAGTTCTTC. It yields the protein CASSLLSPGSSYNEQFF.

This sequence joins TRBV3-1 (or the pseudogene TRBV3-2) and TRBJ2-7, with 7 positions matching TRBD1. The CDR3 extends over 15 amino acids. The ends lost 4 bases at V and 7 bases at J; junction bases unmatched: 13. The germline gives CDR1 LGHDT, CDR2 YNNKEL (reference sequence). CDR3 sequence (DNA): TGTGCCAGCAGCCTACGACAGGGCGGGTTCCTGGAGCAGTACTTC. Encoded protein: CASSLRQGGFLEQYF.

The chain uses TRBV18 and TRBJ1-4; no clear D. Germline assignment: CDR1 KGHSH and CDR2 LQKENI. CDR3 length: 16 residues. V lost 1 base to trimming and J lost 3 bases, with 12 bases between them. The CDR3 is CASSPRGGSSNEKLFF. The DNA for the CDR3 is TGTGCCAGCTCACCACGTGGAGGGTCGTCTAATGAAAAACTGTTTTTT.

The chain is built from TRBV7-9 and TRBJ2-4, with TRBD2 matching 9 bases. CDR1 SEHNR and CDR2 FQNEAQ come from the germline V gene (reference sequence). There are 16 residues in the CDR3. The ends lost 5 bases at V and 0 bases at J; junction bases unmatched: 5. CDR3 amino acids: CASSPQLAGAKNIQYF. For the CDR3, the DNA is TGTGCCAGCAGCCCGCAACTAGCGGGAGCCAAAAACATTCAGTACTTC.

The chain is built from TRBV15 and TRBJ1-1; D gene uncertain. Germline V gene sequence: CDR1 LNHNV, CDR2 YYDKDF (reference sequence). The CDR3 has 14 residues. The V end lost 0 bases, the J end lost 5 bases, and 10 bases lay between the germline ends. This CDR3 reads CATSRDKFGTEAFF. The CDR3 DNA reads as TGTGCCACCAGCAGAGATAAGTTCGGGACTGAAGCTTTCTTT.

This chain connects TRBV27 to TRBJ2-2; D is possibly TRBD1 (6 bases). From germline, CDR1 is MNHEY and CDR2 SMNVEV (reference sequence). The V and J ends lost 4 bases and 7 bases respectively, with 10 bases between them. The CDR3 spans 13 residues. CDR3 coding DNA: TGTGCCAGCAGTTCACAGGGTTACGGGGAGCTGTTTTTT. Translation gives CASSSQGYGELFF.

With respect to this clone: The sample has other DNA sequences that encode this CDR3 too. The V gene is TRBV6-5, the J gene TRBJ1-2; 11 positions match TRBD1. Germline values: CDR1 MNHEY, CDR2 SVGAGI. The trim removed 3 bases at V and 2 bases at J, leaving 2 bases unmatched. This CDR3 spans 15 amino acids. CDR3 coding DNA: TGTGCCAGCAGTTATCGGGACAGGGGGAACTATGGCTACACCTTC. Its translation is CASSYRDRGNYGYTF.

The gene calls are TRBV7-7 and TRBJ2-1; D not resolved. Germline loops: CDR1 SSHAT, CDR2 FNYEAQ (reference sequence). The CDR3 consists of 15 residues. Trimming removed 0 bases at V and 0 bases at J, with 6 bases between. Here the CDR3 DNA reads TGTGCCAGCAGCTTAGCCGGTAGCTCCTACAATGAGCAGTTCTTC. Translation gives CASSLAGSSYNEQFF.

Only one count was recorded for this clone. The same CDR3 can be traced to other DNA sequences in this sample. The rearrangement uses TRBV3-1 (or the pseudogene TRBV3-2) and TRBJ2-7; 12 nucleotides agree with TRBD2. Per the germline V gene, CDR1 is LGHDT and CDR2 is YNNKEL (reference sequence). The CDR3 covers 14 residues. The ends lost 3 bases at V and 3 bases at J; junction bases unmatched: 0. For the CDR3, the DNA is TGTGCCAGCAGCCAGACTAGCGGGAGCTACGAGCAGTACTTC. Encoded protein: CASSQTSGSYEQYF.

The V gene is TRBV2, the J gene TRBJ1-1; unclear D gene. CDR3 length: 13 amino acids. Germline values: CDR1 SNHLY, CDR2 FYNNEI. Deletions cut 6 bases from V and 1 base from J, with 9 bases between. The CDR3 sequence: CASSEAANTEAFF. In DNA, the CDR3 is TGTGCCAGCAGCGAGGCAGCGAACACTGAAGCTTTCTTT.

The J gene is TRBJ1-1, the V gene TRBV12-3 or TRBV12-4; D is ambiguous. The CDR3 runs 12 residues. Trimming stripped 1 base from V and 7 bases from J, with 7 bases between. The chain's CDR3 is CASSLDAGEAFF. The CDR3 DNA sequence: TGTGCCAGCAGTTTAGACGCCGGTGAAGCTTTCTTT.

V gene TRBV6-5 combines with J gene TRBJ1-1; 8 bases align to TRBD1. The CDR3 loop spans 14 amino acids. Germline V gene lookup returns CDR1 MNHEY and CDR2 SVGAGI. With 5 bases clipped from V and 4 bases from J, the junction kept 6 bases outside the gene matches. CDR3 residues: CASSTQGASTEAFF. The CDR3 DNA is TGTGCCAGCAGTACTCAGGGGGCTTCCACTGAAGCTTTCTTT.